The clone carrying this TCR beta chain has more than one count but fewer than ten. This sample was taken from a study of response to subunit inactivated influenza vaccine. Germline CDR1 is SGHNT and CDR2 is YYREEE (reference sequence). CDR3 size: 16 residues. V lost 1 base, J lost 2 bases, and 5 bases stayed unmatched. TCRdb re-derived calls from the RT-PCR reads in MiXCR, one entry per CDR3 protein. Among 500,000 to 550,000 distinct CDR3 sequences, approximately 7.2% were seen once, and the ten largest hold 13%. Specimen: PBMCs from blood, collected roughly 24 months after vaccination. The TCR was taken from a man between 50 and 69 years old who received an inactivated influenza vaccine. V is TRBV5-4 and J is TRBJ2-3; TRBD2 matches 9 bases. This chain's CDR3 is CASSLSGGSYTDTQYF. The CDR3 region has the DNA TGTGCCAGCAGCTTGAGCGGGGGGTCCTACACAGATACGCAGTATTTT.